This TCR beta chain was observed in a study of T cell changes during pregnancy in multiple sclerosis. The CDR3 runs to 15 residues. V trimming: 4 bases; J trimming: 7 bases; junction bases outside the gene matches: 12. The germline V gene has CDR1 LNHDA and CDR2 SQIVND (reference sequence). The method was immunoSEQ multiplex PCR; TCRdb's version includes in-frame clones alone and lacks a portion of them. The data contain 90,000 to 120,000 clones, around 90% of them singletons. This clone was seen more than once but under ten times. This rearrangement joins TRBV19 to TRBJ1-2; 7 nucleotides line up with TRBD1. The receptor was derived from a female donor in good health, enrolled as a control in a pregnancy study. Sequences were derived from peripheral blood, sampled in the third trimester of pregnancy. The CDR3 sequence: CASSSHRDSPIGYTF. Here the CDR3 DNA reads TGTGCCAGTAGTAGCCACCGGGACAGCCCAATTGGCTACACCTTC.